This T cell receptor beta chain stems from a study of T cell repertoires in cytomegalovirus infection. TCRdb independently ran MiXCR on the reads; one entry per CDR3 protein. The sample lists under 350,000 distinct CDR3 sequences, roughly a fifth occurring once. About this clonotype itself: What it binds is unknown.

This TCR came from a human donor in good health (CMV status not recorded). Some clones in this sample may be carry-over from other donors' samples. The sequences come from cultured PBMCs, collected from culture after CMV antigen stimulation.

CDR3 loop: CASSIRTSRSSYNEQFF. CDR3 DNA: TGTGCCAGTAGTATACGGACTAGCCGGAGCTCCTACAATGAGCAGTTCTTC. This sequence joins TRBV19 and TRBJ2-1, with TRBD2 matching over 8 bases. Germline V gene lookup returns CDR1 LNHDA and CDR2 SQIVND (reference sequence). With V trimmed by 2 bases and J by 0 bases, 6 bases remained unmatched. This CDR3 comprises 17 residues.